This TCR beta chain was sequenced for a study of vaccination effects on CD4 cells after COVID-19. The study, taken as a whole, reports: Marked clonal contraction of infection- and vaccine-induced clones was seen late after vaccination. Of the vaccine-induced clones from healthy vaccinees, merely 1 of 255 recognized common cold coronaviruses as well. Recruitment yielded few convalescent patients, and the study had no early post-infection timepoints.

This clone was detected a few times. Its specificity is not known. V shed 9 bases and J shed 4 bases, with 15 bases lying between them. Germline values: CDR1 SNHLY, CDR2 FYNNEI. The CDR3 has 13 residues. Data came from immunoSEQ multiplex PCR; TCRdb stores just in-frame clones and leaves some out. The sample contains over 55,000 clones, 60% to 80% of which appear only once. After expansion with viral peptide pools in the ViraFEST assay, antigen-specific CD4+ T cells were sequenced. Culture proceeded for more than 8 days, and CD4+ T cells were then isolated. People in the vaccine group had not been infected with SARS-CoV-2 before, and their nucleocapsid antibodies were negative. With around 10 ug/ml peptides and around 9.6 IU/ml IL-2, over 1.5 million PBMC per well were cultured.

Specimen: CD4+ T cells from PBMCs cultured with HCoV-OC43 spike peptides, collected before COVID-19 vaccination. Subset reported: HCoV-OC43 spike overlapping peptide pool stimulation. The receptor comes from a human donor who received a COVID-19 vaccine. The gene calls are TRBV2 and TRBJ1-1, with a tentative D call TRBD1 (6 bases). The CDR3 loop reads CASNRGGPTEAFF. The CDR3 coding sequence is TGTGCCAGTAACCGGGGGGGGCCCACTGAAGCTTTCTTT.